The rows below give T cell receptor beta chains drawn from one sample of a study of OX40 agonist ivuxolimab in advanced cancers. Only in-frame clones appear in the TCRdb table, and some are missing; sequencing was by immunoSEQ multiplex PCR. The profile covers 65,000 to 90,000 clones, with approximately 90% appearing a single time and 0.45% to 0.55% taken by the ten largest. Sequenced material: CD4+ or CD8+ T cells sorted from blood, taken in a trial of the OX40 agonist ivuxolimab. All receptors derive from an adult with an advanced solid tumor such as melanoma, head and neck, liver or kidney cancer. The CDR3 runs from the conserved cysteine through the conserved F or W. D genes are given only for firm matches. Clone size is stated in some rows and not others, as once, few, many or a class when expanded.

J: TRBJ2-7
size: .
V: TRBV23-1
D: .
CDR3: CASSQSGLGADSYEQYF
DNA: TGCGCCAGCAGTCAATCCGGGTTGGGGGCGGACTCCTACGAGCAGTACTTC

J: TRBJ1-5
size: .
V: TRBV18
D: TRBD1
CDR3: CASSSDRDFWQPQHF
DNA: TGTGCCAGCTCATCCGACAGGGACTTCTGGCAGCCCCAGCATTTT

J: TRBJ1-5
size: .
V: TRBV5-6
D: TRBD1
CDR3: CARTDRENQPQHF
DNA: TGTGCCAGAACCGACAGGGAAAATCAGCCCCAGCATTTT

J: TRBJ1-6
size: once
V: TRBV5-1
D: .
CDR3: CASSSGAPSSYNSPLHF
DNA: TGCGCCAGCAGCTCGGGGGCTCCCAGCTCCTATAATTCACCCCTCCACTTT

J: TRBJ2-7
size: .
V: TRBV5-6
D: TRBD2
CDR3: CASSLLGGRAISYEQYF
DNA: TGTGCCAGCAGCTTGTTAGGTGGGAGGGCAATTTCCTACGAGCAGTACTTC

J: TRBJ2-3
size: .
V: TRBV7-9
D: .
CDR3: CASSRLADRVDTQYF
DNA: TGTGCCAGCAGCCGACTTGCGGATCGGGTAGATACGCAGTATTTT

J: TRBJ1-1
size: .
V: TRBV5-4
D: .
CDR3: CASSGGMNTEAFF
DNA: TGTGCCAGCAGCGGGGGGATGAACACTGAAGCTTTCTTT

J: TRBJ2-5
size: .
V: TRBV5-1
D: TRBD2
CDR3: CASSLGTAGVQETQYF
DNA: TGCGCCAGCAGCTTGGGGACAGCGGGGGTCCAAGAGACCCAGTACTTC

J: TRBJ2-5
size: .
V: TRBV28
D: TRBD2
CDR3: CASSTLAGGETQYF
DNA: TGTGCCAGCAGTACACTAGCGGGAGGGGAGACCCAGTACTTC

J: TRBJ1-1
size: .
V: TRBV19
D: TRBD1
CDR3: CASISGTAFRNTEAFF
DNA: TGTGCCAGTATTTCCGGGACAGCCTTCCGAAACACTGAAGCTTTCTTT

J: TRBJ2-1
size: .
V: TRBV9
D: TRBD2
CDR3: CASSVRSLAGGNEQFF
DNA: TGTGCCAGCAGCGTCCGGTCACTAGCGGGAGGAAATGAGCAGTTCTTC

J: TRBJ2-4
size: .
V: TRBV6-4
D: TRBD1
CDR3: CASSRGQGTAKNIQYF
DNA: TGTGCCAGCAGCCGCGGACAGGGGACTGCCAAAAACATTCAGTACTTC

J: TRBJ2-2
size: once
V: TRBV7-2
D: TRBD1
CDR3: CASSTRQGSVGELFF
DNA: TGTGCCAGCAGCACCCGACAGGGATCGGTCGGGGAGCTGTTTTTT

J: TRBJ2-5
size: .
V: TRBV5-1
D: .
CDR3: CASSLVLEETQYF
DNA: TGCGCCAGCAGCTTGGTCCTGGAAGAGACCCAGTACTTC

J: TRBJ2-7
size: .
V: TRBV28
D: TRBD1
CDR3: CASSPLGDRSYEQYF
DNA: TGTGCCAGCAGCCCACTAGGGGACAGGAGCTACGAGCAGTACTTC

J: TRBJ2-3
size: .
V: TRBV6-6
D: TRBD2
CDR3: CASSPGLAGTDTQYF
DNA: TGTGCCAGCAGCCCGGGACTAGCGGGCACAGATACGCAGTATTTT

J: TRBJ1-1
size: .
V: TRBV6-5
D: .
CDR3: CASKVRGGRSEAFF
DNA: TGTGCCAGCAAAGTGAGGGGGGGGCGGTCTGAAGCTTTCTTT

J: TRBJ2-7
size: .
V: TRBV30
D: .
CDR3: CAWSGLEEQYF
DNA: TGTGCCTGGAGTGGACTAGAAGAGCAGTACTTC

J: TRBJ2-1
size: .
V: TRBV4-3
D: .
CDR3: CASSQDTGVSSYNEQFF
DNA: TGCGCCAGCAGCCAAGATACAGGAGTGAGTAGCTACAATGAGCAGTTCTTC

J: TRBJ2-5
size: .
V: TRBV7-9
D: .
CDR3: CASSLAGSETQYF
DNA: TGTGCCAGCAGCTTAGCAGGGTCAGAGACCCAGTACTTC

J: TRBJ1-2
size: .
V: TRBV19
D: .
CDR3: CASHRAANYGYTF
DNA: TGTGCCAGCCACAGAGCTGCTAACTATGGCTACACCTTC

J: TRBJ2-3
size: .
V: TRBV5-1
D: .
CDR3: CATWTEISTDTQYF
DNA: TGCGCCACCTGGACAGAGATTAGCACAGATACGCAGTATTTT

J: TRBJ2-5
size: .
V: TRBV5-1
D: .
CDR3: CASSHVEGGGETQYF
DNA: TGCGCCAGCAGCCACGTGGAGGGGGGAGGAGAGACCCAGTACTTC

J: TRBJ2-5
size: .
V: TRBV19
D: .
CDR3: CASSEQETQYF
DNA: TGTGCCAGTAGTGAACAAGAGACCCAGTACTTC

J: TRBJ2-6
size: .
V: TRBV9
D: .
CDR3: CASSADVTGANVLTF
DNA: TGTGCCAGCAGCGCGGACGTAACTGGGGCCAACGTCCTGACTTTC

J: TRBJ1-4
size: .
V: TRBV5-5
D: TRBD1
CDR3: CASSLGNRGGEKLFF
DNA: TGTGCCAGCAGCTTGGGGAACAGGGGAGGGGAAAAACTGTTTTTT

J: TRBJ1-1
size: .
V: TRBV6-1
D: .
CDR3: CASRKGQNTEAFF
DNA: TGTGCCAGCAGAAAAGGGCAGAACACTGAAGCTTTCTTT

J: TRBJ2-1
size: .
V: TRBV30
D: TRBD2
CDR3: CAWSPTSGRAQEQFF
DNA: TGTGCCTGGAGTCCGACTAGCGGGAGGGCCCAAGAGCAGTTCTTC

J: TRBJ1-3
size: once
V: TRBV4-3
D: .
CDR3: CASSQGWGGGGNTIYF
DNA: TGCGCCAGCAGCCAAGGTTGGGGCGGGGGTGGAAACACCATATATTTT

J: TRBJ1-1
size: .
V: TRBV10-3
D: .
CDR3: CAISESKVTEAFF
DNA: TGTGCCATCAGTGAGTCAAAGGTGACTGAAGCTTTCTTT

J: TRBJ1-5
size: .
V: TRBV7-8
D: .
CDR3: CASSHYRDNQPQHF
DNA: TGTGCCAGCAGCCACTACAGGGACAATCAGCCCCAGCATTTT

J: TRBJ2-5
size: .
V: TRBV28
D: TRBD2
CDR3: CASSGLAGGGGETQYF
DNA: TGTGCCAGCAGCGGACTAGCGGGAGGAGGTGGGGAGACCCAGTACTTC

J: TRBJ2-7
size: .
V: TRBV5-6
D: .
CDR3: CASSLVGGNSYEQYF
DNA: TGTGCCAGCAGCTTGGTTGGCGGGAACTCCTACGAGCAGTACTTC

J: TRBJ2-3
size: .
V: TRBV9
D: .
CDR3: CASSPTWDTQYF
DNA: TGTGCCAGCAGCCCTACCTGGGATACGCAGTATTTT

J: TRBJ2-5
size: .
V: TRBV7-2
D: TRBD1
CDR3: CASSLVGGSQETQYF
DNA: TGTGCCAGCAGCTTAGTAGGGGGCTCCCAAGAGACCCAGTACTTC

J: TRBJ1-1
size: .
V: TRBV7-9
D: .
CDR3: CASIYQADTEAFF
DNA: TGTGCCAGCATCTATCAGGCGGACACTGAAGCTTTCTTT

J: TRBJ1-3
size: .
V: TRBV28
D: .
CDR3: CASSPTPGSGNTIYF
DNA: TGTGCCAGCAGTCCCACTCCGGGCTCTGGAAACACCATATATTTT

J: TRBJ2-3
size: .
V: TRBV18
D: .
CDR3: CASSPPVTDTQYF
DNA: TGTGCCAGCTCACCACCAGTTACAGATACGCAGTATTTT

J: TRBJ1-5
size: few
V: TRBV7-8
D: .
CDR3: CASSLEDQPQHF
DNA: TGTGCCAGCAGCTTAGAAGATCAGCCCCAGCATTTT

J: TRBJ2-3
size: .
V: TRBV29-1
D: TRBD1
CDR3: CSVDGTGGADTQYF
DNA: TGCAGCGTTGATGGGACAGGCGGAGCAGATACGCAGTATTTT

J: TRBJ1-2
size: .
V: TRBV30
D: .
CDR3: CAWAAHNYGYTF
DNA: TGTGCCTGGGCAGCTCATAACTATGGCTACACCTTC

J: TRBJ2-5
size: .
V: TRBV9
D: TRBD1
CDR3: CASSVIPGGQETQYF
DNA: TGTGCCAGCAGCGTTATCCCAGGGGGCCAGGAGACCCAGTACTTC

J: TRBJ2-7
size: .
V: TRBV7-9
D: .
CDR3: CASSPRGGHYEQYF
DNA: TGTGCCAGCAGCCCTAGGGGAGGACACTACGAGCAGTACTTC

J: TRBJ2-7
size: .
V: TRBV5-5
D: TRBD1
CDR3: CASSFTGALLNEQYF
DNA: TGTGCCAGCAGCTTCACAGGGGCCCTCCTAAACGAGCAGTACTTC

J: TRBJ1-2
size: .
V: TRBV20-1
D: .
CDR3: CSARVANGYTF
DNA: TGCAGTGCTAGAGTGGCCAATGGCTACACCTTC

J: TRBJ2-7
size: .
V: TRBV7-8
D: TRBD2
CDR3: CASSLEDGGSGAYEQYF
DNA: TGTGCCAGCAGCTTAGAAGATGGAGGTAGCGGGGCCTACGAGCAGTACTTC

J: TRBJ2-1
size: .
V: TRBV7-8
D: .
CDR3: CASSGVRDNEQFF
DNA: TGTGCCAGTAGTGGGGTTCGGGACAATGAGCAGTTCTTC

J: TRBJ1-3
size: .
V: TRBV6-1
D: .
CDR3: CASGGNTIYF
DNA: TGTGCCAGCGGTGGGAACACCATATATTTT

J: TRBJ2-3
size: once
V: TRBV11-2
D: TRBD2
CDR3: CASSLDLAGGGATHTDTQYF
DNA: TGTGCCAGCAGCTTAGATCTAGCGGGAGGGGGGGCGACACACACAGATACGCAGTATTTT

J: TRBJ1-2
size: .
V: TRBV2
D: .
CDR3: CASSDPNPLFYGYTF
DNA: TGTGCCAGCAGTGATCCTAATCCCCTATTCTATGGCTACACCTTC

J: TRBJ1-3
size: .
V: TRBV9
D: .
CDR3: CASSVGGNTIYF
DNA: TGTGCCAGCAGCGTAGGAGGAAACACCATATATTTT

J: TRBJ2-2
size: .
V: TRBV6-1
D: .
CDR3: CASSEALAGSNTGELFF
DNA: TGTGCCAGCAGTGAAGCGCTCGCGGGCTCGAACACCGGGGAGCTGTTTTTT

J: TRBJ2-2
size: .
V: TRBV7-3
D: .
CDR3: CASSLYPPSISSQNTGELFF
DNA: TGTGCCAGCAGCTTATACCCGCCGTCCATTAGCAGCCAGAACACCGGGGAGCTGTTTTTT

J: TRBJ2-7
size: .
V: TRBV11-2
D: TRBD2
CDR3: CASSLGGGSYYEQYF
DNA: TGTGCCAGCAGCTTAGGAGGCGGGAGTTACTACGAGCAGTACTTC

J: TRBJ2-7
size: once
V: TRBV13
D: TRBD2
CDR3: CASSPRTSGSSYEQYF
DNA: TGTGCCAGCAGCCCCCGGACTAGCGGGAGTTCCTACGAGCAGTACTTC

J: TRBJ1-1
size: .
V: TRBV27
D: .
CDR3: CASSKTGLEAFF
DNA: TGTGCCAGCAGTAAGACAGGTTTGGAAGCTTTCTTT

J: TRBJ2-3
size: few
V: TRBV4-1
D: .
CDR3: CASSQSTPIPTQYF
DNA: TGCGCCAGCAGCCAAAGCACGCCCATTCCTACGCAGTATTTT